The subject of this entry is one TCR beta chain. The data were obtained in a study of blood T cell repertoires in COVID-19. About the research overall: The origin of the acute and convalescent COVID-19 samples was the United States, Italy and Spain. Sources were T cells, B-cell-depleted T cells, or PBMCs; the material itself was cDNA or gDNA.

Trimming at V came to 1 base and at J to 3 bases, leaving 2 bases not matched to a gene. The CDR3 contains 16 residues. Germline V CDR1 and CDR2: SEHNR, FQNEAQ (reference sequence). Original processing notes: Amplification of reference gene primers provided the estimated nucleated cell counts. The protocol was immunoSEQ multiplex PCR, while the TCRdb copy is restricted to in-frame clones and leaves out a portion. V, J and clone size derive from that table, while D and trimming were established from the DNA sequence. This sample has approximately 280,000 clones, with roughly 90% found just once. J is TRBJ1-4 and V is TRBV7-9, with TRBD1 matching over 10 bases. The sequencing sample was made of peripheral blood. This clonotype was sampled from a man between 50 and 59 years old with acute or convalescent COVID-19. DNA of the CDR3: TGTGCCAGCAGCTTAGGGGACAGGGGCCCTAATGAAAAACTGTTTTTT. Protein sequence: CASSLGDRGPNEKLFF.